Reported below is one T cell receptor (beta chain). The entry originates in a study of blood T cell repertoires in COVID-19. The overall study: COVID-19 samples, acute and convalescent, were from the United States, Italy and Spain. Sources were T cells, B-cell-depleted T cells, or PBMCs; the material itself was cDNA or gDNA.

J gave up 7 bases and V 7 bases, and 5 bases lay outside the gene matches. The CDR3 totals 12 residues. How the authors handled the data: Amplification from reference gene primers served as the basis for estimated nucleated cell counts. The protocol was immunoSEQ multiplex PCR, while the TCRdb copy is restricted to in-frame clones and leaves out a portion. V and J calls and clone size are those listed in that table; D and trimming were worked out from the DNA. The sample has approximately 62,000 clones; roughly 72% are singletons. The TCR originated in a woman in her forties or fifties with active or convalescent COVID-19. The V and J genes are TRBV12-3 or TRBV12-4 and TRBJ2-7; 9 bases are shared with TRBD2. Input material: peripheral blood. Here the CDR3 DNA reads TGTGCCAGCAAACTAAGCGGGAGGGAGCAGTACTTC. Translating gives CASKLSGREQYF.